The T cell receptor (beta chain) under discussion was sequenced for a study of shared clonotypes between healthy human individuals. Study-level background: Per donor, CD8 memory used one plate, CD8 naive used two, CD4 memory used three and CD4 naive used three. Study observations and caveats: Collection of samples was limited to blood; tissue repertoires likely differ.

V trimming: 3 bases; J trimming: 1 base; junction bases outside the gene matches: 7. Looked up from germline, CDR1 is GTSNPN and CDR2 is SVGIG (reference sequence). The CDR3 has 17 residues. On this clone itself: The antigen is unknown.

Sequencing was performed with immunoSEQ multiplex PCR; in TCRdb, only in-frame clones are kept and a portion is missing. The repertoire includes 2 million to 2.5 million clones, 93% of them detected once, and about 0.34% sits in the top ten. The material sequenced was naive CD4+ T cells from PBMCs. The subset was: CD45RA+ positively selected. V gene TRBV30 combines with J gene TRBJ2-3; 13 bases line up with TRBD2. The TCR was taken from a young man in good health. Some clones in this sample may be carry-over from other donors' samples. CDR3 in DNA: TGTGCCTGGAGGGCAGGACTAGCGGGAGCGGGCACAGATACGCAGTATTTT. This translates into CAWRAGLAGAGTDTQYF.